The subject of this entry is one T cell receptor beta chain. The antigen is not known. This record belongs to a study of cytomegalovirus exposure and HLA in healthy donors. Study at large: Per a later analysis, the roughly 690 first-cohort and 120 validation repertoires shared one platform.

The study's findings and limits: Most TCR sequences showed up rarely, but some public TCRs showed up in many donors. Cytomegalovirus-associated TCR beta chains were listed, numbering 150 to 200. It was reported that the classifier diagnosed cytomegalovirus status with high specificity and sensitivity in both the original and validation cohorts.

V was clipped by 4 bases and J by 0 bases; unmatched bases: 11. Looked up from germline, CDR1 is SGHVS and CDR2 is FQNEAQ. There are 19 residues in the CDR3. The protocol was immunoSEQ multiplex PCR, while the TCRdb copy is restricted to in-frame clones and leaves out a portion. The table records over 120,000 clones, 70% to 90% of them present only once. This TCR came from a woman aged 25 to 39 in good health and CMV-seropositive. Sequences were obtained from PBMCs. V gene TRBV7-8 combines with J gene TRBJ2-1; 11 bases match TRBD2. The CDR3 sequence is CASSYGHLTSGSSYNEQFF. CDR3 DNA sequence: TGTGCCAGCAGCTACGGACATCTAACTAGCGGGAGCTCCTACAATGAGCAGTTCTTC.